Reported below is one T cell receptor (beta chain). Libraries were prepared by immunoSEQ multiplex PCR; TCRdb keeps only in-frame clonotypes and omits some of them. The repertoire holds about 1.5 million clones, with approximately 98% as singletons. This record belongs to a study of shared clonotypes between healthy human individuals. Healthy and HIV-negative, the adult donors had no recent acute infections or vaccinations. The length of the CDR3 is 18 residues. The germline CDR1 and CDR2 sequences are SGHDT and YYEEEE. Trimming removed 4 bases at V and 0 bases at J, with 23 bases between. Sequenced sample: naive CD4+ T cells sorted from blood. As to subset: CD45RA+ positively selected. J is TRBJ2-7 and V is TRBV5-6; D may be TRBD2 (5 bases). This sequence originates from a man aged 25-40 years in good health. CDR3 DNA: TGTGCCAGCAGCGCGGTCAGCCCCTGGCCGACTAACTCCTACGAGCAGTACTTC. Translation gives CASSAVSPWPTNSYEQYF.